One and the same sample provided the 12 T cell receptor beta chains below, sequenced in a study of T cells in Graves' hyperthyroidism and ophthalmopathy. TCR beta CDR3 regions were amplified from RNA transcripts. Primed by the HTBI set, a first-round RT-PCR was run on the TCR CDR3. TCRdb ran MiXCR on the multiplex PCR reads and lists one entry per CDR3 protein. The profile shows roughly 500,000 distinct CDR3 sequences, roughly 13% of them singletons. Sequences were obtained from blood. These TCRs come from a woman aged 25 to 39 with Graves' hyperthyroidism that later progressed to Graves' ophthalmopathy.

This clonotype was detected a few times. The gene calls are TRBV6-1 and TRBJ1-5; possible D gene TRBD1, 6 bases. Germline V CDR1 and CDR2: MNHNS, SASEGT. The CDR3 covers 14 residues. With 6 bases removed from V and 6 bases from J, the gap between germline ends came to 15 bases. The DNA for the CDR3 is TGTGCCAGCAGCAAACAGGGTGATGGTCAGCCCCAGCATTTT. Translated: CASSKQGDGQPQHF.

This clonotype was seen many times. This chain connects TRBV6-5 to TRBJ1-1; no definite D call. This CDR3 has 12 residues. The germline V gene has CDR1 MNHEY and CDR2 SVGAGI. Trimming removed 2 bases at V and 7 bases at J, with 8 bases between. The CDR3 region is CASSYGRDEAFF. The CDR3 nucleotides are TGTGCCAGCAGTTACGGCAGAGATGAAGCTTTCTTT.

V is TRBV28 and J is TRBJ1-1; TRBD1 aligns across 11 bases. Per germline, CDR1 MDHEN and CDR2 SYDVKM. The CDR3 contains 14 residues. The trim removed 6 bases at V and 10 bases at J, leaving 10 bases unmatched. As DNA, the CDR3 is TGTGCCAGCAGCCTTTGGACAGGGGGCAGTGGAGCTTTCTTT. Its protein is CASSLWTGGSGAFF.

This clonotype was recorded many times. The V call is TRBV28, the J call TRBJ1-1; D is ambiguous. The CDR3 totals 16 residues. V was clipped by 8 bases and J by 8 bases, with 27 bases between them. The V gene's germline CDR1 is MDHEN and CDR2 SYDVKM. The CDR3 region is CASPPRPGRSETEAFF. The CDR3 nucleotides read TGTGCCAGCCCTCCAAGGCCCGGAAGATCCGAAACAGAAGCTTTCTTT.

This clonotype was seen a handful of times. J is TRBJ2-1 and V is TRBV5-8; D gene uncertain. CDR3 length equals 14 residues. The germline V and J ends were trimmed by 9 bases and 0 bases, with 13 bases remaining between them. The germline V gene has CDR1 SGHTS and CDR2 YDEGEE. The CDR3 reads CATRALLSYNEQFF. CDR3 nucleotide sequence: TGTGCCACCCGGGCCCTTCTCTCCTACAATGAGCAGTTCTTC.

This clonotype was observed at least ten times. The rearrangement joins TRBV18 to TRBJ2-1; 9 nucleotides match TRBD1. J lost 8 bases, V lost 3 bases, and 5 bases had no gene match. The V gene's germline CDR1 is KGHSH and CDR2 LQKENI. The CDR3 contains 14 residues. The CDR3 DNA is TGTGCCAGCTCACCGGGGACAGGGAGGGATGAGCAGTTCTTC. Its protein is CASSPGTGRDEQFF.

This clonotype was seen a few times. CDR3 nucleotides: TGCGCCAGCAGTTCGTGGGAGGGGACCTACGAGCAGTACTTC. Translating gives CASSSWEGTYEQYF. This chain joins TRBV5-1 and TRBJ2-7, with 7 bases that match TRBD2. V shed 5 bases and J 2 bases; nucleotides not matched to a gene: 7. Germline assignment: CDR1 SGHRS and CDR2 YFSETQ. The CDR3 extends over 14 amino acids.

This clonotype was counted many times. J is TRBJ2-1 and V is TRBV12-5; D remains unclear. V gave up 5 bases and J gave up 9 bases, with 17 bases separating them. The CDR3 runs to 14 residues. Germline-derived CDR1 and CDR2 are LGHNT and FRNRAP. The CDR3 is CASGPTSLQTEQFF. The CDR3 DNA sequence: TGTGCTAGTGGTCCTACCTCCCTCCAGACTGAGCAGTTCTTC.

The chain is built from TRBV5-5 and TRBJ1-2, with 11 nucleotides matching TRBD1. V dropped 5 bases and J dropped 8; count of bases not matched to a gene: 11. This CDR3 is built from 15 residues. Germline loops: CDR1 SGHKS, CDR2 YYEKEE (reference sequence). CDR3 protein: CASSRGQGGGGGYTF. DNA for the CDR3: TGTGCCAGCAGTAGGGGACAGGGGGGCGGAGGCGGCTACACCTTC.

This clonotype occurred many times. This rearrangement joins TRBV11-3 to TRBJ2-1, with D perhaps TRBD2 (5 bases). Germline V gene sequence: CDR1 SGHNT, CDR2 YENEEA. Trimming removed 5 bases at V and 6 bases at J, with 14 bases between. This CDR3 contains 14 residues. The CDR3: CASSEGLEGNEQFF. DNA for the CDR3: TGTGCCAGCAGCGAGGGCCTAGAGGGCAATGAGCAGTTCTTC. The whole variable domain, remainder taken from reference TRBV11-3 and TRBJ2-1, is EAGVVQSPRYKIIEKKQPVAFWCNPISGHNTLYWYLQNLGQGPELLIRYENEEAVDDSQLPKDRFSAERLKGVDSTLKIQPAELGDSAVYLCASSEGLEGNEQFFGPGTRLTVL.

This clonotype came up many times. The chain joins TRBV27 to TRBJ2-1, with 10 nucleotides matching TRBD1. Germline V lookup: CDR1 MNHEY, CDR2 SMNVEV (reference sequence). The CDR3 consists of 16 residues. The trim removed 5 bases at V and 4 bases at J, leaving 8 bases unmatched. The CDR3: CASSGDRGLVYNEQFF. The CDR3 DNA sequence: TGTGCCAGCAGTGGGGACAGGGGATTGGTATACAATGAGCAGTTCTTC.

The rearrangement uses TRBV14 and TRBJ1-2; D is unresolved. The V and J ends lost 3 bases and 1 base respectively, with 24 bases between them. The germline V gene has CDR1 SGHDN and CDR2 FVKESK. CDR3 length: 19 amino acids. The CDR3 here is CASSHYPNPPGLYNYGYTF. In DNA form, the CDR3 reads TGTGCCAGCAGCCACTATCCGAACCCTCCCGGACTTTATAACTATGGCTACACCTTC.